The next 13 T cell receptor beta chains were all read from a single sample in a study of beta chain features in type 1 diabetes. Points from the study as a whole: Significant though moderate, a shortening of TCRB CDR3s appeared in all four CD4+ subsets of Type 1 diabetes patients.

These receptors' targets are unknown. Expressed TCRB transcripts were sequenced, since all the RNA that had been isolated was reverse transcribed. Clones were read by immunoSEQ multiplex PCR, and TCRdb kept only the in-frame ones, dropping some. Here the sample spans some 640,000 clones, roughly 13% being singletons. Sequencing used naive CD4+ T cells from blood. These receptors all stem from a man between 18 and 29 years old with type 1 diabetes.

This clone has a handful of counts. V is TRBV5-1 and J is TRBJ1-3; D is ambiguous. The CDR3 is 14 residues long. Trimming took off 7 bases at V and 0 bases at J, with 11 bases between the two ends. Germline-derived CDR1 and CDR2 are SGHRS and YFSETQ. The CDR3 sequence is CASAPASSGNTIYF. Here the CDR3 DNA reads TGCGCCAGCGCTCCGGCGAGCTCTGGAAACACCATATATTTT.

A few counts support this clone. The chain carries TRBV7-2 and TRBJ2-5; possible D gene TRBD1, 5 bases. The CDR3 spans 14 residues. Germline CDR1 reads SGHTA; CDR2 reads FQGNSA. Trimming left V 2 bases short and J 9 bases short, with 16 bases between. This chain's CDR3 is CASSLFQEGVSQYF. CDR3 in DNA: TGTGCCAGCAGCTTATTTCAGGAAGGGGTTTCCCAGTACTTC. The variable domain in full, completed from reference TRBV7-2 and TRBJ2-5, reads GAGVSQSPSNKVTEKGKDVELRCDPISGHTALYWYRQSLGQGLEFLIYFQGNSAPDKSGLPSDRFSAERTGGSVSTLTIQRTQQEDSAVYLCASSLFQEGVSQYFGPGTRLLVL.

The chain is built from TRBV6-5 and TRBJ1-1; D is unresolved. Trimming stripped 8 bases from V and 1 base from J, with 8 bases between. The CDR3 is 12 amino acids. The germline V gene encodes CDR1 MNHEY and CDR2 SVGAGI. The CDR3 reads CASAPRNTEAFF. In DNA, the CDR3 is TGTGCCAGCGCCCCCAGGAACACTGAAGCTTTCTTT.

In its sample, this clone was seen a few times. This chain links TRBV29-1 with TRBJ1-1, with unresolved D. Germline V gene data show CDR1 as SQVTM and CDR2 as ANQGSEA. The length of the CDR3 is 13 residues. V was cut by 6 bases and J by 0 bases, with 11 bases left in between. The CDR3 protein is CSVHQTLNTEAFF. The CDR3 DNA sequence: TGCAGCGTCCACCAAACACTGAACACTGAAGCTTTCTTT.

There are a few counts of this clone. The V and J genes are TRBV19 and TRBJ1-2; weak D call: TRBD1 (5 bases). Germline CDR1 reads LNHDA; CDR2 reads SQIVND (reference sequence). The length of the CDR3 is 14 residues. With 7 bases removed from V and 2 bases from J, the gap between germline ends came to 14 bases. CDR3 amino acids: CASTRWTSNYGYTF. CDR3 nucleotides: TGTGCCAGTACCCGCTGGACATCGAACTATGGCTACACCTTC.

This clone was observed a few times. For the CDR3, the DNA is TGTGCCAGCAGACTAGCGGGAAGTTACAATGAGCAGTTCTTC. Residues: CASRLAGSYNEQFF. The J gene is TRBJ2-1, the V gene TRBV6-1; 10 bases agree with TRBD2. Germline CDR1 MNHNS, CDR2 SASEGT. V gave up 6 bases and J gave up 4 bases; unmatched junction bases: 3. The CDR3 loop spans 14 amino acids.

This clone was counted only a few times. The chain has TRBV4-2 and TRBJ1-2; no clear D. The V gene's germline CDR1 is LGHNA and CDR2 YNFKEQ. V was pared by 0 bases and J by 8 bases, with 13 bases between. CDR3 length: 14 amino acids. This chain's CDR3 is CASSQEIGAGGYTF. CDR3 nucleotide sequence: TGTGCCAGCAGCCAAGAGATCGGTGCGGGAGGCTACACCTTC.

The genes are TRBV18 and TRBJ1-2; possibly TRBD1 for D (6 bases). The V end lost 3 bases, the J end lost 6 bases, and 11 bases lay between the germline ends. The germline CDR1 and CDR2 sequences are KGHSH and LQKENI. This CDR3 has 13 amino acids. The CDR3 nucleotides read TGTGCCAGCTCACCTGTACCAGGGGATGGCTACACCTTC. As protein: CASSPVPGDGYTF.

The V call is TRBV30, the J call TRBJ2-3, with 8 bases identical to TRBD2. With 3 bases clipped from V and 3 bases from J, the junction kept 5 bases outside the gene matches. The length of the CDR3 is 14 residues. The germline gives CDR1 GTSNPN, CDR2 SVGIG (reference sequence). Written as DNA, the CDR3 is TGTGCCTGGAGGCCTAGCGGGCAAACAGATACGCAGTATTTT. Translated: CAWRPSGQTDTQYF.

The rearrangement joins TRBV27 to TRBJ2-6; D remains unclear. The CDR3 length is 15 residues. The V gene's germline CDR1 is MNHEY and CDR2 SMNVEV (reference sequence). V gave up 5 bases and J gave up 0 bases, with 8 bases separating them. The CDR3 reads CASSLMISGANVLTF. Written as DNA, the CDR3 is TGTGCCAGCAGTCTAATGATCTCTGGGGCCAACGTCCTGACTTTC.

The V gene is TRBV7-9, the J gene TRBJ1-4; D unresolved. In germline, CDR1 is SEHNR, CDR2 FQNEAQ (reference sequence). Trimming stripped 2 bases from V and 4 bases from J, with 14 bases between. CDR3 length: 16 amino acids. The CDR3 here is CASSLLISSSNEKLFF. The CDR3 nucleotides read TGTGCCAGCAGCTTATTAATCAGCAGCAGTAATGAAAAACTGTTTTTT.

This clone showed up just a few times. This chain uses TRBV5-6 with TRBJ1-1; D not certain. The CDR3 totals 14 residues. Germline V gene sequence: CDR1 SGHDT, CDR2 YYEEEE. Trimming pared 4 bases from V and 1 base from J, leaving 11 bases between. This CDR3 reads CASSSPDGNTEAFF. Written as DNA, the CDR3 is TGTGCCAGCAGCAGCCCGGACGGGAACACTGAAGCTTTCTTT.

The chain uses TRBV7-9 and TRBJ2-3, with D uncertain. With 3 bases removed from V and 8 bases from J, the gap between germline ends came to 24 bases. This CDR3 has 17 residues. Germline loops: CDR1 SEHNR, CDR2 FQNEAQ (reference sequence). This CDR3 reads CASSFTYVPALMGTQYF. The CDR3, as DNA: TGTGCCAGCAGCTTTACGTACGTTCCAGCGTTAATGGGTACGCAGTATTTT.